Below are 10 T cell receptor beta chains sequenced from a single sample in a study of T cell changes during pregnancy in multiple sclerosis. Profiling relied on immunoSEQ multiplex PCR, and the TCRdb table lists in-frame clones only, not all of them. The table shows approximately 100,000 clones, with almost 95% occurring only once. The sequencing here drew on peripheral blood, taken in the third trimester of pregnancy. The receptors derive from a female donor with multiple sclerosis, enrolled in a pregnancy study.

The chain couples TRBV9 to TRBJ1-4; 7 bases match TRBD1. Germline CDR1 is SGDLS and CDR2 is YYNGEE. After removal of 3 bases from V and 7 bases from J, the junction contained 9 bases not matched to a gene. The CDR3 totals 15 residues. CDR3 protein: CASSAQGTSREKLFF. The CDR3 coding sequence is TGTGCCAGCAGCGCACAGGGGACGTCTCGTGAAAAACTGTTTTTT.

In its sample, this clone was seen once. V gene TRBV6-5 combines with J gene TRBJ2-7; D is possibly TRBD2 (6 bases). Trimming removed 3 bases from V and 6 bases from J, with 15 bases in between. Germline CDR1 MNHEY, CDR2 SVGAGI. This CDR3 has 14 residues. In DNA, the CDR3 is TGTGCCAGCAGTTATGCGGGGCCCACCAGCGAGCAGTACTTC. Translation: CASSYAGPTSEQYF.

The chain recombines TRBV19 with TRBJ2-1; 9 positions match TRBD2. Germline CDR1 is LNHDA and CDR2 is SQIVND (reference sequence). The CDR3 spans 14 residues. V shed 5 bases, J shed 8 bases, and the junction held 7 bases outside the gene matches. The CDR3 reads CASSGASGIDEQFF. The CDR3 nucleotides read TGTGCCAGTAGTGGGGCTAGCGGGATCGATGAGCAGTTCTTC.

The CDR3 DNA sequence: TGTGCCAGCAGCCAAACCCCCGGAGGGGACGAGCAGTACTTC. The encoded protein is CASSQTPGGDEQYF. V gene TRBV7-6 combines with J gene TRBJ2-7, with a possible D match to TRBD2 (6 bases). The V end was cut by 5 bases, the J end by 5 bases, with 16 bases between. The CDR3 loop spans 14 amino acids. Germline V gene lookup returns CDR1 SGHVS and CDR2 FNYEAQ.

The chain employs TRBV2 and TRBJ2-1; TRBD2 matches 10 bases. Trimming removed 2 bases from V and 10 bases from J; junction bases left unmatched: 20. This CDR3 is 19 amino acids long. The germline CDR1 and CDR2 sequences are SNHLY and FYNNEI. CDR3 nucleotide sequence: TGTGCCAGCAGTGAACGGTATGAGCGGGAGGGCCCGGCCCACAGGGAGCAGTTCTTC. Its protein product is CASSERYEREGPAHREQFF.

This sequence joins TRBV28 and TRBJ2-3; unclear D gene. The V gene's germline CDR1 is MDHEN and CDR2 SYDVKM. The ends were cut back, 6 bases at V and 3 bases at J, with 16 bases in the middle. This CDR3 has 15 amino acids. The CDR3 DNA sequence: TGTGCCAGCAGAATAAGGCTGAGGCCGACAGATACGCAGTATTTT. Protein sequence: CASRIRLRPTDTQYF.

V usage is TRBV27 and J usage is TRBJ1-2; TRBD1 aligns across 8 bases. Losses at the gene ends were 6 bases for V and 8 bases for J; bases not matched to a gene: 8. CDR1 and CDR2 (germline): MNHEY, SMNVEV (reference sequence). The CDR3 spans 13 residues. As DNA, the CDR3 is TGTGCCAGCAGCAGGTGGGACAGGAGCGGCTACACCTTC. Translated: CASSRWDRSGYTF.

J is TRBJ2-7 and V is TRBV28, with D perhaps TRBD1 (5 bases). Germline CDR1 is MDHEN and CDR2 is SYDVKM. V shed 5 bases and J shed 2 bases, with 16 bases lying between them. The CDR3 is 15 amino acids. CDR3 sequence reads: CASSLHPQGAYEQYF. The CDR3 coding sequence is TGTGCCAGCAGTCTACACCCACAAGGGGCCTACGAGCAGTACTTC.

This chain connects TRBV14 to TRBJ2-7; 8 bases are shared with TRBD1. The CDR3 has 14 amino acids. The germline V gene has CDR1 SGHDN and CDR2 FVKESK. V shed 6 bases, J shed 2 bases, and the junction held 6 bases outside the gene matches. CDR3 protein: CASSRTGNPYEQYF. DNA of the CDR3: TGTGCCAGCAGTCGGACAGGGAATCCCTACGAGCAGTACTTC.

The CDR3, as DNA: TGTGCCAGCAGCGTAGAAAGGCTAGCTTTCTTGAACGAGCAGTACTTC. This gives the protein CASSVERLAFLNEQYF. The rearrangement joins TRBV9 to TRBJ2-7; possible D gene TRBD2, 5 bases. The V end was cut by 0 bases, the J end by 5 bases, with 18 bases between. This CDR3 has 16 amino acids. Germline CDR1 is SGDLS and CDR2 is YYNGEE.